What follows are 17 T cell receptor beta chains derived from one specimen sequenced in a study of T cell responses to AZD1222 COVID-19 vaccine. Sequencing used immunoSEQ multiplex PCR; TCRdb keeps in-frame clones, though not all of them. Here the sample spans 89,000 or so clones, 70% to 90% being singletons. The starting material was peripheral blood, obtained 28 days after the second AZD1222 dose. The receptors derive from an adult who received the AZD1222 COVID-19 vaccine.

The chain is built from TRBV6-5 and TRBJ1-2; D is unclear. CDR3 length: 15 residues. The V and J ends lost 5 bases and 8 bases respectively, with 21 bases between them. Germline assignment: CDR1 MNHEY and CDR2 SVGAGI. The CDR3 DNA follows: TGTGCCAGCAGTATGAGCGACGCGGACGGCGGGGGCTACACCTTC. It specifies CASSMSDADGGGYTF.

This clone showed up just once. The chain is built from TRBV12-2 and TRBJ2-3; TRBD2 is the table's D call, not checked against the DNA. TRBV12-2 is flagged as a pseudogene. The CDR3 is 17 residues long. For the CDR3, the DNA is TGTGCAAGTCGCTCCTTACGCCGGGGGTCCAAGTGGAGCACGCAGTATTTT. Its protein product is CASRSLRRGSKWSTQYF.

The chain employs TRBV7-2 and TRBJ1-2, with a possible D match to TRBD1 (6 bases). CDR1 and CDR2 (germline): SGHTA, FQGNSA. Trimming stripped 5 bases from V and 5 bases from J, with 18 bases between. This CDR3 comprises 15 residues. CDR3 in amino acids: CASSPRSGASYGYTF. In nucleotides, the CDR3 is TGTGCCAGCAGCCCCCGGTCAGGGGCATCGTATGGCTACACCTTC.

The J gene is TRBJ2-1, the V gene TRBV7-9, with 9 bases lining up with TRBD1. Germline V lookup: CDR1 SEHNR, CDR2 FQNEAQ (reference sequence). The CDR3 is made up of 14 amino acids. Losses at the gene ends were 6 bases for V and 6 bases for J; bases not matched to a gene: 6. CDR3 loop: CASRNRGPSNEQFF. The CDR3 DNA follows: TGTGCCAGCAGGAACAGGGGGCCGAGCAATGAGCAGTTCTTC.

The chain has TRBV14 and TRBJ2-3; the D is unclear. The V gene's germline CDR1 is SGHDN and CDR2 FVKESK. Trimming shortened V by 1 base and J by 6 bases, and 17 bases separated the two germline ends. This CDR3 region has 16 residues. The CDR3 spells CASSQGPDLRYDTQYF. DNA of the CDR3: TGTGCCAGCAGCCAAGGACCTGACCTACGATACGATACGCAGTATTTT.

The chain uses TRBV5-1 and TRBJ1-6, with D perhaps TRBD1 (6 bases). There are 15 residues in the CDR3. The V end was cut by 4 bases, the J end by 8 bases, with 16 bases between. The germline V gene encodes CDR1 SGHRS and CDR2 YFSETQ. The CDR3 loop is CASSIDRSPYSPLHF. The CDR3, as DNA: TGCGCCAGCAGCATCGACAGGTCCCCATATTCACCCCTCCACTTT.

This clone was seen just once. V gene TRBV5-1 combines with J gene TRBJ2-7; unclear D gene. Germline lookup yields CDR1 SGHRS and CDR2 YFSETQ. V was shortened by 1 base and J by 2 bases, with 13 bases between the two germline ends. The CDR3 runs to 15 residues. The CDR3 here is CASSLFSAGAYEQYF. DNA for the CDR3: TGCGCCAGCAGCTTGTTTTCGGCCGGTGCCTACGAGCAGTACTTC.

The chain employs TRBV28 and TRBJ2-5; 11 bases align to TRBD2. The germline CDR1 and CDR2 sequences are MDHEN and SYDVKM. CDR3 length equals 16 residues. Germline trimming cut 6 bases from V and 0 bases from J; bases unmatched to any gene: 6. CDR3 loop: CASSHRTSGYQETQYF. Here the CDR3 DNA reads TGTGCCAGCAGCCACCGGACTAGCGGGTACCAAGAGACCCAGTACTTC.

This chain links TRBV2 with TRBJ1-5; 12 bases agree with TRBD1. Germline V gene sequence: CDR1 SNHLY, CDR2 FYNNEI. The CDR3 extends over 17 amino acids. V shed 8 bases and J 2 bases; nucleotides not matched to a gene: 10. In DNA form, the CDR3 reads TGTGCCAGCGGCCGGGACAGGGGGCTTGGTGGCAATCAGCCCCAGCATTTT. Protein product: CASGRDRGLGGNQPQHF.

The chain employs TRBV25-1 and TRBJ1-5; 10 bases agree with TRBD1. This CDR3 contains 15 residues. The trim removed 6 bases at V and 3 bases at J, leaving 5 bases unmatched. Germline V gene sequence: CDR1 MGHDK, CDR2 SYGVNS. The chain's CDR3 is CASSLGQGPNQPQHF. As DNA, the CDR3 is TGTGCCAGCAGCTTGGGACAGGGGCCCAATCAGCCCCAGCATTTT.

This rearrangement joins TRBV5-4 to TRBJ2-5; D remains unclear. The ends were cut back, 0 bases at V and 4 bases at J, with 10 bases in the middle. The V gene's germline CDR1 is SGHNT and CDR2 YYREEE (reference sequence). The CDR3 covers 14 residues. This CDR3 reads CASSLGVLRETQYF. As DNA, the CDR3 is TGTGCCAGCAGCTTGGGGGTGTTACGAGAGACCCAGTACTTC.

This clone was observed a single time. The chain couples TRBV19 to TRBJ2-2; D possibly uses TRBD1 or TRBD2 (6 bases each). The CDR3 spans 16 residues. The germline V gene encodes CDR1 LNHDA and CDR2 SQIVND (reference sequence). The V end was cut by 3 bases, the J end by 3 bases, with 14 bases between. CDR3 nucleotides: TGTGCCAGTAGTATTCACGGGGGCATCGACACCGGGGAGCTGTTTTTT. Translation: CASSIHGGIDTGELFF.

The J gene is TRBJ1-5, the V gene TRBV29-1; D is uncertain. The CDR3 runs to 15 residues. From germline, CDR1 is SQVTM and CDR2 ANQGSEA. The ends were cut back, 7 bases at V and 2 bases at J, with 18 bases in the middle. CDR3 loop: CSARPERCGNQPQHF. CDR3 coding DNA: TGCAGCGCCCGCCCCGAACGGTGTGGCAATCAGCCCCAGCATTTT.

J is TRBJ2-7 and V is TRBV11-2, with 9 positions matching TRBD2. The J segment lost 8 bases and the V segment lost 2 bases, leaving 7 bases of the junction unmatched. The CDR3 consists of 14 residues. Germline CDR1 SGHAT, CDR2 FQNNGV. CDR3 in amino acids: CASSLILAGSKQYF. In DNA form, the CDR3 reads TGTGCCAGCAGCTTAATTCTAGCGGGATCGAAGCAGTACTTC.

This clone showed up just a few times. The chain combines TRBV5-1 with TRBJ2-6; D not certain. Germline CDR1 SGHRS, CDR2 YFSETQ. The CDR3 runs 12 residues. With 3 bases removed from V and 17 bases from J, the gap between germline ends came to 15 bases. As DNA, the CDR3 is TGCGCCAGCAGCTCACTTACCGGGTCTGTGACTTTC. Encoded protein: CASSSLTGSVTF.

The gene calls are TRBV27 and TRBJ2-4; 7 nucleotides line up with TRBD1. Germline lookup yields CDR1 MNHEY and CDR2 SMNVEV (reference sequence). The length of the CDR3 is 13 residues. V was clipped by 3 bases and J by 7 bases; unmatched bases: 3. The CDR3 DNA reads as TGTGCCAGCAGTTTGGGCAGGGGGAACATTCAGTACTTC. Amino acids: CASSLGRGNIQYF.

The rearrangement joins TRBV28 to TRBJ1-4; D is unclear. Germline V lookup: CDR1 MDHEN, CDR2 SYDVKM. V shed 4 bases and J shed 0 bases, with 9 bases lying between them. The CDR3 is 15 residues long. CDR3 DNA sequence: TGTGCCAGCAGTTCTGACACCGCAACTAATGAAAAACTGTTTTTT. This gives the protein CASSSDTATNEKLFF. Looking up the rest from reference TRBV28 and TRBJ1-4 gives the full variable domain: DVKVTQSSRYLVKRTGEKVFLECVQDMDHENMFWYRQDPGLGLRLIYFSYDVKMKEKGDIPEGYSVSREKKERFSLILESASTNQTSMYLCASSSDTATNEKLFFGSGTQLSVL.